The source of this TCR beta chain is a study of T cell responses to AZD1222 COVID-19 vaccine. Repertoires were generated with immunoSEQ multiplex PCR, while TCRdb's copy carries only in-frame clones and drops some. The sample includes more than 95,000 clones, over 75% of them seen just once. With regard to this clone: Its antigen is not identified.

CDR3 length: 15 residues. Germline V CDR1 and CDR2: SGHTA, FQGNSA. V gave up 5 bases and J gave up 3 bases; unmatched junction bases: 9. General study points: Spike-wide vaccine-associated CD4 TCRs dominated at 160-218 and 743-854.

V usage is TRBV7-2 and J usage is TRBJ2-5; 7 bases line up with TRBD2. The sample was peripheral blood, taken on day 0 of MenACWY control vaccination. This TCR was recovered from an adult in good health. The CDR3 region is CASSPHRGEKETQYF. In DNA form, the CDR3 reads TGTGCCAGCAGCCCTCATCGGGGGGAGAAAGAGACCCAGTACTTC.